The sequence of this T cell receptor beta chain was determined in a study of radiation and T cells in renal cell carcinoma. Findings of the study overall: Baseline intratumoral clonotype presence is unknown without pretreatment biopsies.

Remarks on this clone: Antigen unknown.

Time point noted: blood 4 weeks post-SBRT, at nephrectomy. The treatment was: 15 Gy SBRT to primary tumor, nephrectomy 4 weeks later. Serial blood draws occurred at baseline and 2 and 4 weeks post-SBRT. The tumor was a clear cell renal cell carcinoma. CDR1 is LGHNA and CDR2 is YSLEER in the germline V gene. The CDR3 contains 14 residues. V was shortened by 1 base and J by 2 bases, with 8 bases between the two germline ends. The data were produced by immunoSEQ multiplex PCR, yet TCRdb's version contains in-frame clones alone and is incomplete. The sample consists of roughly 90,000 clones, just under 85% of them appearing once.

The source of this sequence is a man aged 45-65 years with renal cell carcinoma. This specimen was blood, taken from a patient whose treatment included radiotherapy and nephrectomy. The rearrangement links TRBV4-3 to TRBJ1-2, with D unresolved. The CDR3 DNA reads TGCGCCAGCAGCCAAGTTGCAGAGAACTATGGCTACACCTTC. This encodes CASSQVAENYGYTF.